The clone carrying this T cell receptor beta chain showed up just a few times. This sample stems from a study of regulatory T cells in long-lasting Graves disease. To make TCR beta libraries, researchers used iRepertoire HTBI primers and Arm-PCR of CDR3 regions. One entry per CDR3 protein, called by TCRdb with MiXCR from the multiplex PCR reads. The data contain 450,000 or so distinct CDR3 sequences, under 25% of them singletons. Specified time point: persistent/refractory GD, antithyroid drugs over 5 years with positive TRAb. Preparation of the TCR library used RNA extracted from PBMCs. It was American Thyroid Association guidelines that determined Graves' disease diagnosis. An endocrinology unit in Xi'an, China, supplied the patients. Germline V gene lookup returns CDR1 MGHRA and CDR2 YSYEKL. The CDR3 has 15 amino acids. V was pared by 5 bases and J by 3 bases, with 8 bases of the junction left unmatched.

The TCR sequence derives from a female donor with Graves disease. The starting material was peripheral blood mononuclear cells (PBMCs), obtained when the disease was refractory, from a patient treated with antithyroid drugs. V gene TRBV4-1 combines with J gene TRBJ2-7; 9 bases are a match to TRBD1. CDR3 sequence reads: CASSSRGQGYYEQYF. Written as DNA, the CDR3 is TGCGCCAGCAGCAGCAGGGGACAGGGTTACTACGAGCAGTACTTC.